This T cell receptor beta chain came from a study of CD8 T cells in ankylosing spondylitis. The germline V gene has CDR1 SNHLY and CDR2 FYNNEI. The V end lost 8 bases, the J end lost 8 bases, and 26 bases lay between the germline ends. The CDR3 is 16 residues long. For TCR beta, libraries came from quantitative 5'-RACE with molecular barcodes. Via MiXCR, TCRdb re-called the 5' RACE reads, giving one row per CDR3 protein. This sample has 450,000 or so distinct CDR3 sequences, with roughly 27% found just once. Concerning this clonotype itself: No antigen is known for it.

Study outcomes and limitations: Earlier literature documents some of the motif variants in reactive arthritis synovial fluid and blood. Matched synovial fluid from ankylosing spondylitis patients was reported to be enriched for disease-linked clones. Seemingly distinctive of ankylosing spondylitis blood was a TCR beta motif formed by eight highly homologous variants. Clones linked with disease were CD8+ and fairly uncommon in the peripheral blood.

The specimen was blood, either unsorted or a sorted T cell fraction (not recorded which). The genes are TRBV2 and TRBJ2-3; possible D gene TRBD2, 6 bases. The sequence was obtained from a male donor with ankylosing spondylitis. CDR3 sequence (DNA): TGTGCCAGCCCACGAGCCGCCCGGGAGTCGGACGGTACGCAGTATTTT. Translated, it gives CASPRAARESDGTQYF. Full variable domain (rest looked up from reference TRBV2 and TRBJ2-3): EPEVTQTPSHQVTQMGQEVILRCVPISNHLYFYWYRQILGQKVEFLVSFYNNEISEKSEIFDDQFSVERPDGSNFTLKIRSTKLEDSAMYFCASPRAARESDGTQYFGPGTRLTVL.